This passage covers 20 T cell receptor beta chains from one sample sequenced in a study of beta chain features in type 1 diabetes (dated by TCRdb to the late 2010s). Overall study outcomes, separate from this receptor: In all four CD4+ subsets, TCRB CDR3 length was moderately but significantly shorter in type 1 diabetes patients.

These receptors are not linked to any known antigen. Library generation was performed with the immunoSEQ multiplex PCR assay. The High Capacity cDNA Reverse Transcription Kit was used to reverse transcribe all of the isolated RNA, meaning that expressed TCRB transcripts were what got sequenced. This is the immuneACCESS table as TCRdb keeps it, with only in-frame sequences that have V and J called. A part of the clones is gone; compared with another copy, unresolved V genes explain less than half, and the rest is unexplained. Here the sample has 350,000 to 400,000 clones; around 12% occur a single time. The ten largest account for approximately 0.01% of the sample. The source material was naive CD4+ T cells from blood. The sample's cell subset or site label, decoded: true naive CD4+ T cells. Receptor source: a woman between 18 and 29 years old with type 1 diabetes.

The chain has TRBV5-1 and TRBJ2-2; 8 bases map to TRBD1. This CDR3 is 14 amino acids long. J gave up 6 bases and V 2 bases, and 3 bases lay outside the gene matches. Germline V gene lookup returns CDR1 SGHRS and CDR2 YFSETQ. The CDR3 sequence is CASSFGQGAGELFF. In nucleotides, the CDR3 is TGCGCCAGCAGCTTCGGACAGGGCGCCGGGGAGCTGTTTTTT.

The chain combines TRBV4-3 with TRBJ1-2, with D perhaps TRBD1 (5 bases). Between the trimmed V and J ends, which lost 1 base and 4 bases, there was a span of 7 bases. The CDR3 spans 13 residues. Germline V gene data show CDR1 as LGHNA and CDR2 as YSLEER. CDR3 in amino acids: CASSQAQGYGYTF. CDR3 DNA sequence: TGCGCCAGCAGCCAAGCGCAGGGCTATGGCTACACCTTC.

The chain links TRBV15 to TRBJ1-1, with D possibly TRBD1 on 5 matching bases. CDR1 is LNHNV, CDR2 YYDKDF, per germline (reference sequence). The CDR3 is 14 amino acids. Trimming shortened V by 1 base and J by 7 bases, and 13 bases separated the two germline ends. The CDR3 DNA is TGTGCCACCAGCAGAGCCGGGACTACTAATGAAGCTTTCTTT. Its translation is CATSRAGTTNEAFF.

The V and J genes are TRBV2 and TRBJ1-1; 8 bases are shared with TRBD1. The CDR3 consists of 13 residues. Germline loops: CDR1 SNHLY, CDR2 FYNNEI. V dropped 5 bases and J dropped 3; count of bases not matched to a gene: 2. The CDR3 DNA reads TGTGCCAGCAGTCCGGACAGGGACACTGAAGCTTTCTTT. It encodes CASSPDRDTEAFF.

The chain couples TRBV11-2 to TRBJ2-3, with D tentatively TRBD2 (5 bases). CDR1 is SGHAT, CDR2 FQNNGV, per germline. With 1 base removed from V and 3 bases from J, the gap between germline ends came to 11 bases. The CDR3 is 15 residues long. The CDR3 sequence: CASSLGASITDTQYF. In DNA, the CDR3 is TGTGCCAGCAGCTTAGGTGCTAGCATTACAGATACGCAGTATTTT.

V gene TRBV29-1 combines with J gene TRBJ1-4; the D is unclear. Trimming removed 6 bases from V and 7 bases from J, with 18 bases in between. This CDR3 has 14 residues. Germline assignment: CDR1 SQVTM and CDR2 ANQGSEA. The DNA of the CDR3 is TGCAGCGTCGCACAAATCGGGGTCGGTGAAAAACTGTTTTTT. Its protein product is CSVAQIGVGEKLFF.

The V and J genes are TRBV27 and TRBJ1-2, with D unclear. The CDR3 has 13 amino acids. V lost 0 bases and J lost 5, with 7 bases in between. The germline V gene has CDR1 MNHEY and CDR2 SMNVEV (reference sequence). CDR3 DNA sequence: TGTGCCAGCAGTTTATCGCTAGGTTATGGCTACACCTTC. It translates to CASSLSLGYGYTF.

The genes are TRBV7-9 and TRBJ2-5; possible D gene TRBD1, 6 bases. There are 13 residues in the CDR3. Deletions cut 5 bases from V and 5 bases from J, with 12 bases between. Germline lookup yields CDR1 SEHNR and CDR2 FQNEAQ (reference sequence). The DNA of the CDR3 is TGTGCCAGCAGCCCCCAGGGGCGGGAGACCCAGTACTTC. It encodes CASSPQGRETQYF.

The V call is TRBV30, the J call TRBJ2-3, with TRBD2 matching 10 bases. The CDR3 has 16 residues. V dropped 4 bases and J dropped 9; count of bases not matched to a gene: 16. Germline values: CDR1 GTSNPN, CDR2 SVGIG (reference sequence). CDR3 residues: CAWNSNRASGSGTQYF. The CDR3 DNA reads TGTGCCTGGAATTCTAATCGGGCTAGCGGGAGCGGGACGCAGTATTTT.

The chain uses TRBV7-3 and TRBJ2-3, with 12 bases matching TRBD2. Germline trimming cut 5 bases from V and 4 bases from J; bases unmatched to any gene: 16. The V gene's germline CDR1 is SGHTA and CDR2 FQGTGA. The CDR3 spans 19 residues. In DNA form, the CDR3 reads TGTGCCAGCAGCACGACTAGCGGGAGAATTCTTTGGGGCCCAGATACGCAGTATTTT. Protein: CASSTTSGRILWGPDTQYF.

This clone has only a few counts. Other DNA sequences in this specimen translate into the identical CDR3. This chain joins TRBV5-4 and TRBJ2-7; 7 bases match TRBD2. The junction had 3 bases not matched to a gene; V was cut back by 4 bases and J by 2 bases. This CDR3 comprises 13 residues. CDR1 and CDR2 from the germline V gene are SGHNT and YYREEE (reference sequence). The CDR3 sequence is CASSPGGAYEQYF. Written as DNA, the CDR3 is TGTGCCAGCAGCCCGGGGGGTGCCTACGAGCAGTACTTC.

The genes are TRBV29-1 and TRBJ2-5; D is perhaps TRBD2 (6 bases). This CDR3 region has 13 residues. The V end was cut by 3 bases, the J end by 5 bases, with 13 bases between. Germline lookup yields CDR1 SQVTM and CDR2 ANQGSEA. CDR3 region: CSVERTGRETQYF. DNA of the CDR3: TGCAGCGTTGAGCGGACGGGGAGGGAGACCCAGTACTTC.

This chain links TRBV7-2 with TRBJ1-1; D ambiguous. From germline, CDR1 is SGHTA and CDR2 FQGNSA. This CDR3 comprises 14 residues. Trimming cost V 3 bases and J 10 bases, with 18 bases left between them. This CDR3 is CASSFSGSPVGAFF. The CDR3 nucleotides are TGTGCCAGCAGCTTTTCGGGGAGCCCCGTGGGAGCTTTCTTT.

This clone has more than one count but fewer than ten. This chain links TRBV6-5 with TRBJ1-1; TRBD1 aligns across 7 bases. The CDR3 consists of 11 residues. CDR1 is MNHEY, CDR2 SVGAGI, per germline. V lost 11 bases, J lost 6 bases, and 6 bases stayed unmatched. This chain's CDR3 is CACYRGSEAFF. The DNA of the CDR3 is TGTGCCTGCTACAGGGGCTCTGAAGCTTTCTTT.

This clone was seen only a few times. This CDR3 is also generated by other DNA sequences in the sample. The V gene is TRBV29-1, the J gene TRBJ1-2; D gene unclear. Per the germline V gene, CDR1 is SQVTM and CDR2 is ANQGSEA. With 4 bases removed from V and 3 bases from J, the gap between germline ends came to 6 bases. The CDR3 sequence is 11 residues long. CDR3 amino acids: CSVGRDYGYTF. The CDR3 coding sequence is TGCAGCGTTGGACGGGACTATGGCTACACCTTC.

The chain has TRBV2 and TRBJ2-1, with D tentatively TRBD1 (6 bases). Germline V gene sequence: CDR1 SNHLY, CDR2 FYNNEI. This CDR3 spans 13 amino acids. The germline V and J ends were trimmed by 7 bases and 8 bases, with 15 bases remaining between them. The CDR3 DNA sequence: TGTGCCAGCATGACCGAAGAGGGGGATGAGCAGTTCTTC. Its translation: CASMTEEGDEQFF.

Only a few counts were recorded for this clone. The chain has TRBV11-2 and TRBJ2-3; 9 nucleotides line up with TRBD2. The CDR3 covers 19 residues. Looked up from germline, CDR1 is SGHAT and CDR2 is FQNNGV. The ends lost 3 bases at V and 0 bases at J; junction bases unmatched: 13. CDR3 nucleotide sequence: TGTGCCAGCAGCTTGCCCCTGGGGGGCGGGAGGGGGAGCACAGATACGCAGTATTTT. It encodes CASSLPLGGGRGSTDTQYF.

The chain links TRBV28 to TRBJ2-3; 10 bases match TRBD2. The germline gives CDR1 MDHEN, CDR2 SYDVKM. V trimming: 2 bases; J trimming: 3 bases; junction bases outside the gene matches: 5. The CDR3 runs 16 residues. CDR3 protein: CASSLAASGSTDTQYF. The DNA for the CDR3 is TGTGCCAGCAGTTTAGCTGCTAGCGGGAGTACAGATACGCAGTATTTT. Full variable domain (remainder filled in from reference TRBV28 and TRBJ2-3): DVKVTQSSRYLVKRTGEKVFLECVQDMDHENMFWYRQDPGLGLRLIYFSYDVKMKEKGDIPEGYSVSREKKERFSLILESASTNQTSMYLCASSLAASGSTDTQYFGPGTRLTVL.

This clone was found a few times. The chain has TRBV19 and TRBJ2-3, with D possibly matching TRBD1 (5 bases). This CDR3 is built from 13 residues. V shed 5 bases and J shed 5 bases, with 11 bases lying between them. Germline V gives CDR1 LNHDA, CDR2 SQIVND (reference sequence). CDR3: CASSLSREDTQYF. In DNA, the CDR3 is TGTGCCAGTAGTCTAAGCAGGGAAGATACGCAGTATTTT. The full variable domain, in which reference TRBV19 and TRBJ2-3 provide the parts outside the CDR3, is DGGITQSPKYLFRKEGQNVTLSCEQNLNHDAMYWYRQDPGQGLRLIYYSQIVNDFQKGDIAEGYSVSREKKESFPLTVTSAQKNPTAFYLCASSLSREDTQYFGPGTRLTVL.

In this sample, this clone turned up a few times. The gene calls are TRBV25-1 and TRBJ2-7; D ambiguous. The CDR3 runs to 13 residues. V lost 0 bases and J lost 5, with 8 bases in between. Germline V gene data show CDR1 as MGHDK and CDR2 as SYGVNS. CDR3 nucleotide sequence: TGTGCCAGCAGTGAATATGAACTAAACGAGCAGTACTTC. Protein sequence: CASSEYELNEQYF.